This TCR beta chain was captured in a study of Graves' ophthalmopathy and Graves' hyperthyroidism (dated by TCRdb to the late 2010s). With respect to the entire study: Peripheral blood samples were taken at the time of initial diagnosis, before any treatment was given. The independent validation cohort included about 19 hyperthyroidism patients plus 17 patients who later progressed from hyperthyroidism to ophthalmopathy. After sampling, hyperthyroidism patients received methimazole starting at 30 mg daily, and ophthalmopathy patients received high-dose intravenous methylprednisolone. TCR beta repertoire signatures were used to distinguish Graves' ophthalmopathy from Graves' hyperthyroidism and to predict progression to ophthalmopathy. In five or six hyperthyroidism patients, T-cell repertoires of thyroid tissue and blood were compared. To explore V-J signatures that distinguish ophthalmopathy from hyperthyroidism, a discovery set of 100 patients was enrolled, made up of 40 to 45 with ophthalmopathy and some 58 with stable hyperthyroidism. In total, approximately 140 blood samples were TCR-sequenced: roughly 45 ophthalmopathy, some 75 hyperthyroidism and approximately 17 hyperthyroidism-to-ophthalmopathy patients.

TCR beta CDR3 regions were amplified from RNA transcripts for repertoire sequencing. The first round was an RT-PCR using HTBI primers with the Qiagen OneStep RT-PCR kit, and this first round was followed by a second-round multiplex PCR, then size selection and purification. The libraries underwent paired-end sequencing with 100 bp reads on an Illumina HiSeq2000. In the original analysis: Reads were processed with SOAPnuke, discarding reads with adapters, uncalled bases, mean Phred below 15, or no exact constant-primer or identifier match. COPE v1.2.5 was used to merge the high-quality paired reads. Each unique nucleotide sequence was treated as a clonotype, and MiTCR v1.1 was used to align the clonotypes to the IMGT TRB V, D and J references. Only V-J combinations with frequency above 0.0001 were analysed, covering around 99% of repertoires. For each V-J combination, a TCR clonal expansion and chaos score was defined as F50 clonal expansion divided by the chaos observed in the TCRdist matrix. Welch's t-statistics and random forest were used to narrow the features down to roughly twelve V-J combinations, which were then fed into a naive Bayes classifier. Thyroid-blood repertoire similarity was quantified with the Morisita-Horn index. The public reads were quality trimmed at Q25 with fastp and then assembled into clones with MiXCR by TCRdb, keeping productive beta chains. For every CDR3 protein sequence, its rows merge into one entry that carries the most common genes and DNA. None of the V and J calls come from the authors' own analysis; TCRdb made them. For this sample the table gives hundreds of thousands of distinct CDR3 sequences, of which about 40% were detected only once. The ten largest make up under 3.5% of the sample.

The research as a whole found: In validation, the model predicted ophthalmopathy progression with about 70% sensitivity and around 72% specificity; 12 predicted patients were CT-confirmed with GO in a median of around 6 months. Ophthalmopathy was separated from stable hyperthyroidism by the 13-signature model with around 89% sensitivity and less than 82% specificity in cross-validation and with 80%/75% in the test set. Sample size was not predetermined statistically, and investigators were not blinded to group allocation. Most expanded thyroid clonotypes with a frequency above 0.001 also appeared in blood, which suggests that blood repertoires may reflect the immune response in the thyroid.

Ophthalmopathy patients were characterized by moderately to severely active disease, a Clinical Activity Score of at least 3, a NOSPECS grade of at least 4, and a disease duration under 3 months. Patients were excluded if they had other autoimmune diseases, uncontrolled infections, pregnancy or lactation. Diagnosis relied on clinical symptoms, serum thyroxine, TRAb, thyroid ultrasound and orbital computed tomography. PBMCs were isolated from approximately 10 ml of fresh peripheral blood by Ficoll-Paque density gradient centrifugation. Total RNA was extracted with Trizol reagent and quality-checked on an Agilent 2100 Bioanalyzer. This clonotype showed up many times. Its recognized antigen is unknown. The sample holds no much larger clone one base away, and base qualities are not on file. V trim: 1 base; J trim: 4 bases; unmatched bases: 3. The CDR3, cysteine through phenylalanine, is 14 amino acids long. Only the CDR3 region is kept as DNA, spanning 42 bases read in frame from base 1.

The clonotype was recovered from an adult man with Graves' ophthalmopathy. This receptor chain uses TRBV12-3 or TRBV12-4 and TRBJ1-1; TRBD1 agrees with 7 junctional bases. Sequenced sample: peripheral blood. CDR3 region: CASSLGGQLTEAFF. The nucleotides read TGTGCCAGCAGTTTAGGGGGACAGCTCACTGAAGCTTTCTTT.